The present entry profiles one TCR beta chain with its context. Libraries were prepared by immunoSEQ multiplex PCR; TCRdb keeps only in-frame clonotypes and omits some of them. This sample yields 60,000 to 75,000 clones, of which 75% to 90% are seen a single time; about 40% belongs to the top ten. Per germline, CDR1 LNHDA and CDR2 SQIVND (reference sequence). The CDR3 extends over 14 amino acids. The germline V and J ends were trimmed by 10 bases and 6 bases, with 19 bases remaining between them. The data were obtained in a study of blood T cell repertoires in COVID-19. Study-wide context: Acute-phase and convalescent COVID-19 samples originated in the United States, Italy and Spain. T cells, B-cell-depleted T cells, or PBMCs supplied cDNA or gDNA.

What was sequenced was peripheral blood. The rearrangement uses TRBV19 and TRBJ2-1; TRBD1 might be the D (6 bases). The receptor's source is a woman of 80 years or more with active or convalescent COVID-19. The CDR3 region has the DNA TGTGCCATCTCGGGCCGTGGCAGGGGCAATGAGCAGTTCTTC. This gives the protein CAISGRGRGNEQFF.